Following are 13 T cell receptor beta chains from one sample sequenced in a study of blood T cell repertoires in COVID-19. Libraries were prepared by immunoSEQ multiplex PCR; TCRdb keeps only in-frame clonotypes and omits some of them. The sample yields about 71,000 clones, 82% seen once. The source material was peripheral blood. The receptors stem from a woman older than 75 with acute or convalescent COVID-19.

This clone was picked up a small number of times. The DNA of the CDR3 is TGTGCCAGCAGTTTATGGAAAGCGGGAGGTTTCGGAGAGACCCAGTACTTC. It specifies CASSLWKAGGFGETQYF. V gene TRBV28 combines with J gene TRBJ2-5, with 9 bases aligning to TRBD2. CDR1 and CDR2 from the germline V gene are MDHEN and SYDVKM. Trimming removed 0 bases from V and 4 bases from J; junction bases left unmatched: 9. This CDR3 contains 17 residues.

CDR3 nucleotides: TGTGCCAGCAGCCAAGATTCGAGGACAAGCTTCTCCTACGAGCAGTACTTC. Amino acid sequence: CASSQDSRTSFSYEQYF. This rearrangement joins TRBV14 to TRBJ2-7; TRBD1 might be the D (5 bases). V was shortened by 0 bases and J by 0 bases, with 15 bases between the two germline ends. Germline V CDR1 and CDR2: SGHDN, FVKESK. CDR3 length equals 17 residues.

The J gene is TRBJ2-3, the V gene TRBV3-1 (or the pseudogene TRBV3-2); a possible D gene is TRBD1 (6 bases). Germline-derived CDR1 and CDR2 are LGHDT and YNNKEL (reference sequence). Trimming cost V 1 base and J 2 bases, with 13 bases left between them. The CDR3 runs to 16 residues. The CDR3 is CASSQVPQGFTDTQYF. The CDR3, as DNA: TGTGCCAGCAGCCAAGTTCCACAGGGATTCACAGATACGCAGTATTTT.

The gene calls are TRBV10-3 and TRBJ1-1; no clear D gene. The V gene's germline CDR1 is ENHRY and CDR2 SYGVKD. The CDR3 has 14 residues. The ends were cut back, 7 bases at V and 4 bases at J, with 16 bases in the middle. The CDR3 DNA follows: TGTGCCATCATCGGGAGGGTGGCCGGCACTGAAGCTTTCTTT. Its translation: CAIIGRVAGTEAFF.

The genes are TRBV27 and TRBJ2-5, with 11 bases identical to TRBD2. Trimming took 5 bases from V and 8 from J; bases not matched to a gene: 10. Germline values: CDR1 MNHEY, CDR2 SMNVEV (reference sequence). The CDR3 totals 15 residues. The CDR3 region is CASSTGLAGVITQYF. Written as DNA, the CDR3 is TGTGCCAGCAGTACCGGACTAGCGGGTGTCATCACCCAGTACTTC.

This chain connects TRBV15 to TRBJ2-2; D is ambiguous. The germline V gene has CDR1 LNHNV and CDR2 YYDKDF (reference sequence). V was trimmed by 3 bases and J by 1 base, leaving 6 bases between them. The CDR3 contains 14 residues. CDR3 sequence reads: CATSRRGNTGELFF. CDR3 sequence (DNA): TGTGCCACCAGCAGGAGAGGGAACACCGGGGAGCTGTTTTTT.

The chain uses TRBV5-1 and TRBJ2-1; the match to TRBD1 covers 8 bases. The germline gives CDR1 SGHRS, CDR2 YFSETQ. Losses at the gene ends were 0 bases for V and 8 bases for J; bases not matched to a gene: 1. There are 13 residues in the CDR3. The CDR3 here is CASSLGQGYEQFF. For the CDR3, the DNA is TGCGCCAGCAGCTTGGGACAGGGGTATGAGCAGTTCTTC.

This rearrangement joins TRBV3-1 (or the pseudogene TRBV3-2) to TRBJ1-2; tentative D call: TRBD1 (5 bases). Trimming removed 1 base from V and 8 bases from J, with 11 bases in between. CDR3 length: 13 residues. Germline CDR1 LGHDT, CDR2 YNNKEL (reference sequence). The CDR3 nucleotides read TGTGCCAGCAGCCAAGTCAGGGCCTCCGGCTACACCTTC. Its translation is CASSQVRASGYTF.

V gene TRBV3-1 (or the pseudogene TRBV3-2) combines with J gene TRBJ2-3; 7 bases are a match to TRBD2. Germline CDR1 is LGHDT and CDR2 is YNNKEL (reference sequence). V was pared by 4 bases and J by 0 bases, with 16 bases of the junction left unmatched. The CDR3 loop spans 19 amino acids. The CDR3: CASSRPKGGPRASTDTQYF. DNA of the CDR3: TGTGCCAGCAGCCGCCCGAAGGGAGGGCCCCGCGCTAGCACAGATACGCAGTATTTT.

The chain is built from TRBV11-2 and TRBJ2-1; D perhaps matches TRBD2 (7 bases). Trimming left V 4 bases short and J 0 bases short, with 16 bases between. Germline V gene lookup returns CDR1 SGHAT and CDR2 FQNNGV. The CDR3 loop spans 17 amino acids. The CDR3 DNA follows: TGTGCCAGCAGCTCCTTGGTGAGGGGGGGCTCCTACAATGAGCAGTTCTTC. This encodes CASSSLVRGGSYNEQFF.

This chain connects TRBV6-5 to TRBJ2-1, with D tentatively TRBD1 (6 bases). Germline V gene lookup returns CDR1 MNHEY and CDR2 SVGAGI. Trimming took off 2 bases at V and 3 bases at J, with 8 bases between the two ends. This CDR3 comprises 14 residues. The CDR3 DNA follows: TGTGCCAGCAGTTACGACAGGAACTACAATGAGCAGTTCTTC. It codes for CASSYDRNYNEQFF.

This clone appeared a single time. In DNA, the CDR3 is TGTGCCAGCTCACCGGACAGGGTCAATTCACCCCTCCACTTT. Encoded protein: CASSPDRVNSPLHF. This rearrangement joins TRBV18 to TRBJ1-6; 8 bases map to TRBD1. V shed 3 bases, J shed 7 bases, and the junction held 2 bases outside the gene matches. Germline V gives CDR1 KGHSH, CDR2 LQKENI. The CDR3 covers 14 residues.

The chain combines TRBV11-2 with TRBJ2-1; the match to TRBD2 covers 7 bases. CDR1 is SGHAT, CDR2 FQNNGV, per germline. This CDR3 spans 14 amino acids. The V gene end was trimmed by 3 bases and the J gene end by 6 bases; junction bases not matched to a gene: 5. The CDR3 DNA is TGTGCCAGCAGCTTGCGGACTAGGCGCAATGAGCAGTTCTTC. Amino acid sequence: CASSLRTRRNEQFF.